The text below deals with one T cell receptor (beta chain). With survey level as its setting, the immunoSEQ assay was v3.0. Profiled with immunoSEQ multiplex PCR; TCRdb holds only in-frame clones, not every one. The sample consists of approximately 29,000 clones, roughly 88% of them appearing once. V was clipped by 4 bases and J by 4 bases; unmatched bases: 7. The CDR3 runs 15 residues. The germline CDR1 and CDR2 sequences are MDHEN and SYDVKM. The sample belongs to a study of long-term antiretroviral therapy in people with HIV. The receptor was isolated from a woman younger than 35 with HIV. J is TRBJ1-2 and V is TRBV28; TRBD1 matches at 9 bases. Sequenced here: unsorted PBMCs, sampled 0.5 years after starting antiretroviral therapy. CDR3 coding DNA: TGTGCCAGCAGTTCACCTACAGGGGGCCTCTATGGCTACACCTTC. It encodes CASSSPTGGLYGYTF.